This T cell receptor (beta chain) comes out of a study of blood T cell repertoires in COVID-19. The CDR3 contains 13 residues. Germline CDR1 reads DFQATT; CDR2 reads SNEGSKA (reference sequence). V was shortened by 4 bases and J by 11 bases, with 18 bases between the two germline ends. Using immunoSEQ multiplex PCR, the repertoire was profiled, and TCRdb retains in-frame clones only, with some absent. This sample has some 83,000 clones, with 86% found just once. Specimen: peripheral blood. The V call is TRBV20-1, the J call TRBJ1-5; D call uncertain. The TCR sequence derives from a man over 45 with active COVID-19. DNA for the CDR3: TGCAGTGCTATTGACACTTGGCTCGGGGCCCAGCATTTT. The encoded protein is CSAIDTWLGAQHF.